This paragraph reports one TCR beta chain. These data come from a study of control samples from healthy donors and cancer patients. Sequenced by immunoSEQ multiplex PCR; TCRdb stores in-frame clones only, minus some. The sample contains 96,000 or so clones, 80% to 95% of which appear only once. The source is a man between 18 and 29 years old in good health. The material sequenced was blood.

The DNA of the CDR3 is TGTGCCAGCAGCATCCGACCGACAGAGAACTATGGCTACACCTTC. This sequence encodes CASSIRPTENYGYTF. This chain connects TRBV9 to TRBJ1-2; a possible D gene is TRBD1 (5 bases). The V end was cut by 4 bases, the J end by 2 bases, with 15 bases between. Per the germline V gene, CDR1 is SGDLS and CDR2 is YYNGEE. CDR3 length: 15 amino acids.